This T cell receptor (beta chain) came from a study of early T cells in non-severe SARS-CoV-2 infection. About the study: Chains stayed unpaired after sequencing of bulk RNA from unsorted whole blood. Study-wide results and limits: Anti-spike CD8 specificities were favored by VDJdb matching, whose results missed private and CD4 specificities.

Molecules of cDNA were individually given unique molecular identifiers that were attached to them. TCRdb re-derived calls from the 5' RACE reads in MiXCR, one entry per CDR3 protein. The sample consists of 60,000 to 75,000 distinct CDR3 sequences, approximately 10% of them appearing once. V shed 1 base and J 10 bases; nucleotides not matched to a gene: 5. This CDR3 region has 15 residues. Germline CDR1 and CDR2: SEHNR and FQNEAQ (reference sequence). As concerns this clonotype: What it recognizes is unknown.

Sequencing used whole blood. This TCR was sampled from an adult who was a healthcare worker with PCR-confirmed SARS-CoV-2 infection or an uninfected control (not recorded which). This chain uses TRBV7-9 with TRBJ1-6; 9 bases align to TRBD1. The CDR3 sequence: CASSLGGQGGSPLHF. DNA for the CDR3: TGTGCCAGCAGCTTAGGGGGACAGGGAGGATCACCCCTCCACTTT.